A selection of T cell receptor beta chains follows, all from one sample in a study of blood T cell repertoires in COVID-19. Assay: immunoSEQ multiplex PCR; the TCRdb copy retains only in-frame clones and omits some. The sample has roughly 300,000 clones, 87% seen once. Input material: peripheral blood. The receptors shown here come from a woman aged 50 to 60 who had recovered from COVID-19. The CDR3 runs from the conserved cysteine through the conserved F or W. Each record gives: V gene, D gene, J gene, clone size, CDR3 protein, CDR3 DNA. D genes are given only for firm matches. Where a row states a size, it is once, few, many or the class of an expanded clone; other rows omit it.

>TRBV3-1/TRBV3-2|NA|TRBJ2-5|NA
CASSQRGIRQETQYF
TGTGCCAGCAGTCAAAGGGGGATCAGGCAAGAGACCCAGTACTTC
>TRBV15|NA|TRBJ1-3|NA
CATSRAPSGAGNTIYF
TGTGCCACCAGCAGAGCCCCCTCAGGGGCTGGAAACACCATATATTTT
>TRBV6-2/TRBV6-3|NA|TRBJ1-1|NA
CASSLTSLNTEAFF
TGTGCCAGCAGTTTAACATCACTGAACACTGAAGCTTTCTTT
>TRBV27|NA|TRBJ1-5|NA
CASRGTSWNSNQPQHF
TGTGCCAGCAGGGGGACTTCGTGGAATAGCAATCAGCCCCAGCATTTT
>TRBV3-1/TRBV3-2|TRBD1|TRBJ1-4|NA
CASSLTGGEEKLFF
TGTGCCAGCAGCCTGACAGGGGGGGAGGAAAAACTGTTTTTT
>TRBV9|TRBD1|TRBJ1-1|NA
CASSGTGRSYTEAFF
TGTGCCAGCAGCGGGACAGGGCGAAGCTACACTGAAGCTTTCTTT
>TRBV14|NA|TRBJ2-5|NA
CASSQGLGRKETQYF
TGTGCCAGCAGCCAGGGGCTGGGGAGGAAAGAGACCCAGTACTTC
>TRBV28|TRBD1|TRBJ2-7|NA
CASRPGQGGYEQYF
TGTGCCAGCAGACCGGGACAGGGGGGCTACGAGCAGTACTTC
>TRBV7-2|TRBD1|TRBJ2-7|NA
CASSLLPGGTYEQYF
TGTGCCAGCAGCTTATTGCCAGGGGGCACCTACGAGCAGTACTTC
>TRBV7-8|NA|TRBJ2-1|NA
CASSGSPYNEQFF
TGTGCCAGCAGCGGGAGCCCCTACAATGAGCAGTTCTTC
>TRBV4-3|TRBD1|TRBJ1-6|few
CASSQDQFEQGDSPLHF
TGCGCCAGCAGCCAAGATCAGTTCGAGCAGGGGGATTCACCCCTCCACTTT
>TRBV12-3/TRBV12-4|NA|TRBJ1-5|NA
CASSLSSNQPQHF
TGTGCCAGCAGTTTATCGAGCAATCAGCCCCAGCATTTT
>TRBV28|TRBD1|TRBJ2-1|NA
CASSYRDRASNEQFF
TGTGCCAGCAGCTACCGGGACAGGGCGTCGAATGAGCAGTTCTTC
>TRBV6-2/TRBV6-3|TRBD1|TRBJ1-6|NA
CASSFRQGMNSPLHF
TGTGCCAGCAGTTTTCGACAGGGGATGAATTCACCCCTCCACTTT
>TRBV14|NA|TRBJ2-7|NA
CASSQDRTSKQYF
TGTGCCAGCAGCCAAGATCGAACTAGCAAGCAGTACTTC
>TRBV27|NA|TRBJ2-7|once
CASSLSGVYEQYF
TGTGCCAGCAGTTTATCGGGAGTCTACGAGCAGTACTTC
>TRBV7-9|TRBD2|TRBJ2-5|NA
CSQSSGGQETQYF
TGTTCACAGAGCTCCGGGGGGCAAGAGACCCAGTACTTC
>TRBV19|TRBD1|TRBJ1-2|NA
CASSIRDRGFNYGYTF
TGTGCCAGTAGTATACGCGACAGGGGATTCAACTATGGCTACACCTTC
>TRBV4-2|TRBD2|TRBJ2-7|NA
CASSHSRQLAGARSYEQYF
TGTGCCAGCAGCCATTCGAGGCAGCTAGCGGGAGCCCGCTCCTACGAGCAGTACTTC
>TRBV19|NA|TRBJ1-1|NA
CASNLGAFYTEAFF
TGTGCCAGTAATCTGGGGGCATTTTACACTGAAGCTTTCTTT
>TRBV7-3|TRBD2|TRBJ2-1|few
CASRTSGAGNEQFF
TGTGCCAGCCGGACTAGCGGGGCCGGCAATGAGCAGTTCTTC
>TRBV6-5|TRBD1|TRBJ1-6|NA
CASLRQGPSPLHF
TGTGCCAGCTTGCGACAGGGACCTTCACCCCTCCACTTT
>TRBV4-3|TRBD1|TRBJ2-7|NA
CASSHDRVRIEQYF
TGCGCCAGCAGCCATGACAGGGTTCGGATCGAGCAGTACTTC
>TRBV18|TRBD2|TRBJ2-5|NA
CASSPMRGGHNQETQYF
TGTGCCAGCTCACCTATGCGGGGGGGACACAATCAAGAGACCCAGTACTTC
>TRBV12-3/TRBV12-4|TRBD2|TRBJ2-1|NA
CASTTSEFNEQFF
TGTGCCAGCACTACTAGCGAGTTCAATGAGCAGTTCTTC
>TRBV9|NA|TRBJ2-6|NA
CASSVEGHGANVLTF
TGTGCCAGCAGCGTAGAGGGACATGGGGCCAACGTCCTGACTTTC
>TRBV7-2|NA|TRBJ1-1|NA
CASSSLGGDTEAFF
TGTGCCAGCAGCTCACTAGGGGGAGACACTGAAGCTTTCTTT
>TRBV7-2|NA|TRBJ1-2|NA
CASTPTVINRYGYTF
TGTGCCAGCACCCCGACAGTAATAAACCGCTATGGCTACACCTTC
>TRBV7-3|NA|TRBJ2-1|NA
CASSLMGRGNEQFF
TGTGCCAGCAGCTTAATGGGTAGGGGCAATGAGCAGTTCTTC
>TRBV5-1|TRBD2|TRBJ2-1|NA
CASSLVSGGYNEQFF
TGCGCCAGCAGCTTGGTTAGCGGGGGATACAATGAGCAGTTCTTC